These 18 T cell receptor beta chains came from one sample sequenced in a study of OX40 agonist ivuxolimab in advanced cancers. The library was built by means of the immunoSEQ multiplex PCR assay. What TCRdb holds here is the immuneACCESS table cut down to in-frame rearrangements. Part of the clones is not present; checked against another copy, under half of the missing clones reflect an unresolved V gene, and the others are unexplained. The sample table shows tens of thousands of clones, and around 86% are seen once. The top ten hold approximately 0.39% of the sample. This material consisted of CD4+ or CD8+ T cells sorted from blood, taken in a trial of the OX40 agonist ivuxolimab. These receptors were obtained from an adult with an advanced solid tumor such as melanoma, head and neck, liver or kidney cancer.

The rearrangement uses TRBV29-1 and TRBJ1-2; TRBD1 is a possible D gene (6 bases). Germline CDR1 and CDR2: SQVTM and ANQGSEA. CDR3 length: 13 amino acids. Trimming took off 2 bases at V and 7 bases at J, with 14 bases between the two ends. The DNA for the CDR3 is TGCAGCGTTGAAAACCCAGGGGTTACTGGCTACACCTTC. Translating it yields CSVENPGVTGYTF.

This chain links TRBV30 with TRBJ2-3; 7 bases align to TRBD2. This CDR3 contains 13 residues. From germline, CDR1 is GTSNPN and CDR2 SVGIG (reference sequence). The J segment lost 2 bases and the V segment lost 3 bases, leaving 2 bases of the junction unmatched. CDR3 sequence reads: CAWRGGSTDTQYF. The CDR3 nucleotides read TGTGCCTGGAGGGGGGGGTCCACAGATACGCAGTATTTT.

V gene TRBV28 combines with J gene TRBJ1-5; D remains unclear. The ends were cut back, 3 bases at V and 5 bases at J, with 2 bases in the middle. In germline, CDR1 is MDHEN, CDR2 SYDVKM. The CDR3 runs to 11 residues. CDR3 residues: CASSFDQPQHF. The CDR3 DNA is TGTGCCAGCAGTTTTGATCAGCCCCAGCATTTT.

V gene TRBV5-1 combines with J gene TRBJ2-3; TRBD2 might be the D (6 bases). The ends were cut back, 0 bases at V and 1 base at J, with 9 bases in the middle. This CDR3 spans 15 amino acids. Per the germline V gene, CDR1 is SGHRS and CDR2 is YFSETQ. This chain's CDR3 is CASSLGREGTDTQYF. The CDR3 nucleotides are TGCGCCAGCAGCTTGGGAAGGGAGGGCACAGATACGCAGTATTTT.

V is TRBV5-1 and J is TRBJ1-3; TRBD1 agrees at 8 bases. The germline V gene has CDR1 SGHRS and CDR2 YFSETQ. The CDR3 loop spans 20 amino acids. Trimming at V came to 2 bases and at J to 0 bases, leaving 16 bases not matched to a gene. CDR3 nucleotides: TGCGCCAGCAGCTTCTCGACAGGACAGGGTTTTCCCCCCTCTGGAAACACCATATATTTT. Translating it yields CASSFSTGQGFPPSGNTIYF.

This rearrangement joins TRBV5-1 to TRBJ2-3; a weak D match, TRBD2 (6 bases). Trimming pared 0 bases from V and 3 bases from J, leaving 17 bases between. Germline V gene lookup returns CDR1 SGHRS and CDR2 YFSETQ. The CDR3 has 17 residues. CDR3 nucleotides: TGCGCCAGCAGCTTGGGAATGGGGGGAGGAAGGACAGATACGCAGTATTTT. Amino acid sequence: CASSLGMGGGRTDTQYF.

The chain recombines TRBV15 with TRBJ1-3; D remains unclear. This CDR3 has 12 amino acids. Trimming stripped 0 bases from V and 4 bases from J, with 1 base between. Germline CDR1 and CDR2: LNHNV and YYDKDF (reference sequence). The CDR3 region is CATSRDGNTIYF. CDR3 bases: TGTGCCACCAGCAGAGACGGAAACACCATATATTTT.

The CDR3 loop reads CASTSFRGRRGEKLFF. CDR3 coding DNA: TGTGCCAGCACCTCATTTCGTGGCAGGAGGGGGGAAAAACTGTTTTTT. The chain employs TRBV28 and TRBJ1-4, with D possibly matching TRBD1 (6 bases). V gave up 7 bases and J gave up 8 bases, with 23 bases separating them. Per the germline V gene, CDR1 is MDHEN and CDR2 is SYDVKM. There are 16 residues in the CDR3.

This clone came up once. This rearrangement joins TRBV28 to TRBJ1-1; D gene unclear. The CDR3 consists of 13 residues. Germline values: CDR1 MDHEN, CDR2 SYDVKM. V gave up 6 bases and J gave up 1 base, with 9 bases separating them. In nucleotides, the CDR3 is TGTGCCAGCAGCCAACCGGCGAACACTGAAGCTTTCTTT. This sequence encodes CASSQPANTEAFF.

This clone has a single count. This sequence joins TRBV4-1 and TRBJ2-5, with 8 bases identical to TRBD1. This CDR3 has 14 amino acids. CDR1 MGHRA and CDR2 YSYEKL come from the germline V gene. The V gene end was trimmed by 5 bases and the J gene end by 2 bases; junction bases not matched to a gene: 4. The CDR3 DNA sequence: TGCGCCAGCAGCGTGCGGACAGGGCAAGAGACCCAGTACTTC. Translated, it gives CASSVRTGQETQYF.

V usage is TRBV7-2 and J usage is TRBJ2-2; maybe TRBD2 (6 bases). Germline CDR1 is SGHTA and CDR2 is FQGNSA. The length of the CDR3 is 13 residues. Trimming pared 2 bases from V and 6 bases from J, leaving 7 bases between. The CDR3 DNA is TGTGCCAGCAGCTTATGGGGGGCCGGGGAGCTGTTTTTT. The encoded protein is CASSLWGAGELFF.

CDR3 loop: CASSSGGYQETQYF. CDR3 coding DNA: TGCGCCAGCAGTAGCGGGGGGTACCAAGAGACCCAGTACTTC. The chain joins TRBV5-1 to TRBJ2-5, with 10 nucleotides matching TRBD2. The CDR3 is 14 residues long. Trimming removed 5 bases from V and 0 bases from J; junction bases left unmatched: 1. Germline V gene sequence: CDR1 SGHRS, CDR2 YFSETQ.

The V gene is TRBV28, the J gene TRBJ2-7; D is undetermined. The V gene lost 5 bases and the J gene lost 2 bases, with 19 bases spanning the gap. This CDR3 comprises 16 residues. CDR1 MDHEN and CDR2 SYDVKM come from the germline V gene. CDR3 nucleotide sequence: TGTGCCAGCAGTGAATTGTCGAAAGGCGTGACCTACGAGCAGTACTTC. Protein product: CASSELSKGVTYEQYF.

This chain links TRBV7-9 with TRBJ1-2, with 7 bases identical to TRBD1. CDR3 size: 16 residues. Germline V gene lookup returns CDR1 SEHNR and CDR2 FQNEAQ (reference sequence). The V segment lost 1 base and the J segment 4 bases; nucleotides outside the gene matches: 9. CDR3 sequence: CASSLDPQGPGYGYTF. The CDR3 DNA is TGTGCCAGCAGCTTAGATCCACAGGGGCCCGGCTATGGCTACACCTTC. Full variable domain (rest looked up from reference TRBV7-9 and TRBJ1-2): DTGVSQNPRHKITKRGQNVTFRCDPISEHNRLYWYRQTLGQGPEFLTYFQNEAQLEKSRLLSDRFSAERPKGSFSTLEIQRTEQGDSAMYLCASSLDPQGPGYGYTFGSGTRLTVV.

The rearrangement links TRBV11-2 to TRBJ2-3; either TRBD1 or TRBD2 may fit D (5 bases each). Germline assignment: CDR1 SGHAT and CDR2 FQNNGV. The CDR3 consists of 15 residues. Between the trimmed V and J ends, which lost 1 base and 2 bases, there was a span of 10 bases. Here the CDR3 reads CASSLGGTITDTQYF. DNA of the CDR3: TGTGCCAGCAGCTTAGGGGGGACGATCACAGATACGCAGTATTTT. The complete variable domain, with remaining parts taken from reference TRBV11-2 and TRBJ2-3, reads EAGVAQSPRYKIIEKRQSVAFWCNPISGHATLYWYQQILGQGPKLLIQFQNNGVVDDSQLPKDRFSAERLKGVDSTLKIQPAKLEDSAVYLCASSLGGTITDTQYFGPGTRLTVL.

V usage is TRBV6-1 and J usage is TRBJ1-2; 7 bases agree with TRBD1. The CDR3 runs to 17 residues. Germline-derived CDR1 and CDR2 are MNHNS and SASEGT. Trimming at V came to 4 bases and at J to 3 bases, leaving 14 bases not matched to a gene. The CDR3, as DNA: TGTGCCAGCAGTGGATCACAGGGGCGCGGTGATTACTATGGCTACACCTTC. It specifies CASSGSQGRGDYYGYTF.

The rearrangement joins TRBV18 to TRBJ2-2, with D perhaps matching TRBD1 (7 bases). Germline V gives CDR1 KGHSH, CDR2 LQKENI. The CDR3 is 16 amino acids. V lost 3 bases and J 5 bases, leaving 16 bases between the germline ends. CDR3 bases: TGTGCCAGCTCACCGACGGGACAGAGCGGGACCGGGGAGCTGTTTTTT. Its translation: CASSPTGQSGTGELFF.

The V gene is TRBV4-1, the J gene TRBJ1-4; D might be TRBD1 (5 bases). V shed 1 base and J shed 8 bases, with 8 bases lying between them. The CDR3 extends over 13 amino acids. Per the germline V gene, CDR1 is MGHRA and CDR2 is YSYEKL. Here the CDR3 DNA reads TGCGCCAGCAGCCAAGTTTGGGGGGAAAAACTGTTTTTT. This gives the protein CASSQVWGEKLFF.